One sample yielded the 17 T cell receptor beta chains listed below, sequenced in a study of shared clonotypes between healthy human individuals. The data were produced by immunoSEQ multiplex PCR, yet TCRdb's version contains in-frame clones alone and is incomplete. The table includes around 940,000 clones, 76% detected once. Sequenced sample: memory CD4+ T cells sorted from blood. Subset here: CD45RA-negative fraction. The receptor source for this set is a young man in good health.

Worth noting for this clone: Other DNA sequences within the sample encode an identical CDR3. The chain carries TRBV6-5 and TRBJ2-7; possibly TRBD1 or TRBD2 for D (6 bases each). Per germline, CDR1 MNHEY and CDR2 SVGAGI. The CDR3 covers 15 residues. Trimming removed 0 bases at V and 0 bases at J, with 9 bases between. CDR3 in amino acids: CASSYSGGSSYEQYF. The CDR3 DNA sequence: TGTGCCAGCAGTTACTCAGGGGGGAGCTCCTACGAGCAGTACTTC.

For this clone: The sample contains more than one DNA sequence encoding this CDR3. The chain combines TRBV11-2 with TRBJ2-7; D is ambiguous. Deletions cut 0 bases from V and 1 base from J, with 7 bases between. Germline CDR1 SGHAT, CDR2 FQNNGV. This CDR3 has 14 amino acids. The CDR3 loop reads CASSLEWRSYEQYF. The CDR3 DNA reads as TGTGCCAGCAGCTTAGAGTGGCGATCCTACGAGCAGTACTTC.

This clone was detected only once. The CDR3 sequence: CASSSVGRRASYEQYF. CDR3 sequence (DNA): TGTGCCAGCAGCTCGGTGGGCCGCCGAGCCTCCTACGAGCAGTACTTC. This chain connects TRBV7-9 to TRBJ2-7; D gene ambiguous. There are 16 residues in the CDR3. Germline V gives CDR1 SEHNR, CDR2 FQNEAQ (reference sequence). V gave up 4 bases and J gave up 0 bases, with 16 bases separating them.

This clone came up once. The CDR3 region has the DNA TGTGCCAGTATCCGGACCCCCGGGTCGACCCAGCATTTT. This encodes CASIRTPGSTQHF. This chain links TRBV19 with TRBJ1-5; unclear D gene. Trimming pared 7 bases from V and 11 bases from J, leaving 18 bases between. Germline V gene lookup returns CDR1 LNHDA and CDR2 SQIVND (reference sequence). This CDR3 comprises 13 residues.

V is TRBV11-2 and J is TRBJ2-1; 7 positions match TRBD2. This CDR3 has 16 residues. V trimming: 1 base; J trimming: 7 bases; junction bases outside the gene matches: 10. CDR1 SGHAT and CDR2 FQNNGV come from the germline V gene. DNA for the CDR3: TGTGCCAGCAGCTTAGGTCGGGGAGGGCCGAGAAATGAGCAGTTCTTC. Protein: CASSLGRGGPRNEQFF. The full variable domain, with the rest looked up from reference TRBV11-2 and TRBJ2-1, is EAGVAQSPRYKIIEKRQSVAFWCNPISGHATLYWYQQILGQGPKLLIQFQNNGVVDDSQLPKDRFSAERLKGVDSTLKIQPAKLEDSAVYLCASSLGRGGPRNEQFFGPGTRLTVL.

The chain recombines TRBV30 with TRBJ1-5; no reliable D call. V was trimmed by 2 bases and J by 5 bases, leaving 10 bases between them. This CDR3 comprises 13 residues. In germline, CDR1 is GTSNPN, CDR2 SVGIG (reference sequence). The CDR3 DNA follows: TGTGCCTGGAGTAAATCCCGAGATCAGCCCCAGCATTTT. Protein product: CAWSKSRDQPQHF.

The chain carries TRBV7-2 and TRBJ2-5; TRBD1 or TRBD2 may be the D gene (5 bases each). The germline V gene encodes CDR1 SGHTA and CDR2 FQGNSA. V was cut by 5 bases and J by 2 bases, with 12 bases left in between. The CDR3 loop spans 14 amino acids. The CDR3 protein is CASSRLGVQETQYF. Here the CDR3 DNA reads TGTGCCAGCAGCCGTTTGGGGGTTCAAGAGACCCAGTACTTC.

CDR3 protein: CASSPTWTIRNYEQYF. DNA of the CDR3: TGTGCCAGCAGTCCGACCTGGACAATTCGCAACTACGAGCAGTACTTC. The chain carries TRBV27 and TRBJ2-7; TRBD1 might be the D (5 bases). The V and J ends lost 5 bases and 3 bases respectively, with 20 bases between them. The CDR3 is made up of 16 amino acids. Germline loops: CDR1 MNHEY, CDR2 SMNVEV (reference sequence).

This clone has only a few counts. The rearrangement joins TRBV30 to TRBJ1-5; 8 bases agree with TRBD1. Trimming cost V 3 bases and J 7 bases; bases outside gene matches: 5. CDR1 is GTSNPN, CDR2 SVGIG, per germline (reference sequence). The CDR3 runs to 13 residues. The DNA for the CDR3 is TGTGCCTGGAGGGACAGGGTGGACCAGCCCCAGCATTTT. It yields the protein CAWRDRVDQPQHF.

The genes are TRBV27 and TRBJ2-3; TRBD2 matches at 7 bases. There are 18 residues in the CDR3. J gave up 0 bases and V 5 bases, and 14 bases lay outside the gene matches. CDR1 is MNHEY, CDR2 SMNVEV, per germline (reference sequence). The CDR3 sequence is CASSPRPKSGVSTDTQYF. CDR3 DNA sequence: TGTGCCAGCAGTCCCAGACCTAAAAGCGGGGTCAGCACAGATACGCAGTATTTT.

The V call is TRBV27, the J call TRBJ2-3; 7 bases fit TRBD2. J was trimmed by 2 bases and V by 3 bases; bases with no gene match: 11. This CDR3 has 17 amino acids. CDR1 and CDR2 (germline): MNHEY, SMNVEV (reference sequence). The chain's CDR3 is CASSFRQAGRTTDTQYF. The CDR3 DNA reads TGTGCCAGCAGTTTTCGGCAGGCCGGGAGGACCACAGATACGCAGTATTTT.

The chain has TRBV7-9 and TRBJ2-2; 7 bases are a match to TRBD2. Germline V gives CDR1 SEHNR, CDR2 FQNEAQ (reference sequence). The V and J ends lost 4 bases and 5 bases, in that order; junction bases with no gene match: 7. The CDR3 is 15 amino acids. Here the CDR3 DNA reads TGTGCCAGCAGCTGGCGGGAGTTCCAAACCGGGGAGCTGTTTTTT. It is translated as CASSWREFQTGELFF. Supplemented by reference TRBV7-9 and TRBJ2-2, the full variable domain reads DTGVSQNPRHKITKRGQNVTFRCDPISEHNRLYWYRQTLGQGPEFLTYFQNEAQLEKSRLLSDRFSAERPKGSFSTLEIQRTEQGDSAMYLCASSWREFQTGELFFGEGSRLTVL.

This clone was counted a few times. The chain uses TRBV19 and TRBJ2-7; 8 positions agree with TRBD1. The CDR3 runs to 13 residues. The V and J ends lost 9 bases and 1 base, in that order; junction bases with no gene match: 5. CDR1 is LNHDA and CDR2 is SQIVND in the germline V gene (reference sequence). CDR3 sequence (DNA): TGTGCCAGGGCGAGGGACAGGTCCTACGAGCAGTACTTC. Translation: CARARDRSYEQYF.

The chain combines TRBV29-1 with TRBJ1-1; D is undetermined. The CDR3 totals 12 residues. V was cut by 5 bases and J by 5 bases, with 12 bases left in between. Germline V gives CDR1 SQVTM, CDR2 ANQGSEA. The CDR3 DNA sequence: TGCAGCGTTCGTGAACAAGGGACTGAAGCTTTCTTT. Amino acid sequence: CSVREQGTEAFF.

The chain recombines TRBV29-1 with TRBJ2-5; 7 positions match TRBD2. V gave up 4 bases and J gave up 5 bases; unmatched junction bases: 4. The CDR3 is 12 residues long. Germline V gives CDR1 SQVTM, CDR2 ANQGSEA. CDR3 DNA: TGCAGCGTTGCAAGCGGGGCGGAGACCCAGTACTTC. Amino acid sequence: CSVASGAETQYF.

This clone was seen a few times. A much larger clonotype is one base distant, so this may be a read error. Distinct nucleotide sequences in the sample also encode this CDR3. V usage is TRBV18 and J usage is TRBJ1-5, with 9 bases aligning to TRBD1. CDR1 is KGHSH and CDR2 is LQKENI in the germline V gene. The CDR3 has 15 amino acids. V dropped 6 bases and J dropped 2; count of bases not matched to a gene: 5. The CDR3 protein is CASSPDRGGNQPQHF. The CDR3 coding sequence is TGTGCCAGCTCGCCAGACAGGGGGGGCAATCAGCCCCAGCATTTT.

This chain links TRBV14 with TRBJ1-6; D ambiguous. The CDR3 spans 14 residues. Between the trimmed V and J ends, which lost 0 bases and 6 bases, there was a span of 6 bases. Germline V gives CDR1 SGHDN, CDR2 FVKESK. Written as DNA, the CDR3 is TGTGCCAGCAGCCAAGAGGCGGGTAATTCACCCCTCCACTTT. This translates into CASSQEAGNSPLHF.